This T cell receptor (beta chain) was captured in a study of T cells in Graves' hyperthyroidism and ophthalmopathy. Findings and limits, study-wide: Most expanded thyroid clonotypes above 0.001 also appeared in blood. Ophthalmopathy could be told apart from stable hyperthyroidism with a 13 V-J model.

Regions amplified from RNA transcripts were the TCR beta CDR3 regions. Researchers ran a first-round RT-PCR on the TCR CDR3 using the HTBI primer set. TCRdb itself ran the multiplex PCR reads through MiXCR, one entry per CDR3 protein. The sample records roughly 420,000 distinct CDR3 sequences, around 15% being singletons. This clonotype was picked up many times. Its antigen is still unknown. Using roughly 9.4 ml of fresh peripheral blood, PBMCs were prepared. What was sequenced was blood. This clonotype was obtained from a woman aged 18-30 years with Graves' hyperthyroidism.

CDR3 region: CASRLERQGAYGYTF. As DNA, the CDR3 is TGTGCCAGTCGATTAGAAAGGCAGGGGGCGTATGGCTACACCTTC. The chain carries TRBV6-1 and TRBJ1-2; 8 nucleotides match TRBD1. Germline lookup yields CDR1 MNHNS and CDR2 SASEGT. This CDR3 is built from 15 residues. Germline trimming cut 9 bases from V and 5 bases from J; bases unmatched to any gene: 14.